Following are 2 T cell receptor beta chains from one sample sequenced in a study of blood T cell repertoires in COVID-19. Libraries were prepared by immunoSEQ multiplex PCR; TCRdb keeps only in-frame clonotypes and omits some of them. The profile shows approximately 150,000 clones, roughly 80% of them singletons. The sequenced sample consisted of PBMCs or T cells enriched from blood (not recorded which). These receptors were taken from a woman in her forties with acute COVID-19.

The chain has TRBV4-2 and TRBJ2-2; 9 nucleotides match TRBD1. CDR1 LGHNA and CDR2 YNFKEQ come from the germline V gene. The CDR3 has 17 residues. The J segment lost 6 bases and the V segment lost 2 bases, leaving 10 bases of the junction unmatched. The CDR3 region has the DNA TGTGCCAGCAGCCAAAGGACCCGGGACAGGGTCGCCGGGGAGCTGTTTTTT. It specifies CASSQRTRDRVAGELFF.

The chain employs TRBV5-1 and TRBJ2-1; a possible D gene is TRBD2 (6 bases). V was trimmed by 0 bases and J by 4 bases, leaving 14 bases between them. CDR1 is SGHRS, CDR2 YFSETQ, per germline. This CDR3 contains 16 residues. CDR3 DNA sequence: TGCGCCAGCAGCTTGGCCGTCGGGAGTGCTTACAATGAGCAGTTCTTC. It specifies CASSLAVGSAYNEQFF. The variable domain in full, with the rest retrieved from reference TRBV5-1 and TRBJ2-1, is KAGVTQTPRYLIKTRGQQVTLSCSPISGHRSVSWYQQTPGQGLQFLFEYFSETQRNKGNFPGRFSGRQFSNSRSEMNVSTLELGDSALYLCASSLAVGSAYNEQFFGPGTRLTVL.